A single sample is the source of the 8 T cell receptor beta chains below, sequenced in a study of T cells after somatic rescue of genetic block. Libraries were prepared by immunoSEQ multiplex PCR; TCRdb keeps only in-frame clonotypes and omits some of them. The profile covers 100,000 to 120,000 clones, with around nine tenths appearing a single time and roughly 1.4% taken by the ten largest. The sequenced sample consisted of peripheral blood mononuclear cells (PBMCs). Receptors originate from a woman between 18 and 29 years old.

The chain carries TRBV30 and TRBJ1-2; D is unclear. The CDR3 consists of 8 residues. Looked up from germline, CDR1 is GTSNPN and CDR2 is SVGIG (reference sequence). V gave up 7 bases and J gave up 4 bases, with 1 base separating them. CDR3 nucleotides: TGTGCCTCCTATGGCTACACCTTC. As protein: CASYGYTF.

This clone is a singleton in its sample. The chain recombines TRBV7-2 with TRBJ2-2; 7 bases map to TRBD2. CDR1 is SGHTA, CDR2 FQGNSA, per germline. The CDR3 consists of 16 residues. The V gene end was trimmed by 4 bases and the J gene end by 3 bases; junction bases not matched to a gene: 8. The CDR3 DNA follows: TGTGCCAGCAGCTCCCGCCCGGCGGGAGACACCGGGGAGCTGTTTTTT. This sequence encodes CASSSRPAGDTGELFF.

The chain employs TRBV6-1 and TRBJ2-7, with TRBD1 matching over 8 bases. Germline-derived CDR1 and CDR2 are MNHNS and SASEGT. This CDR3 region has 13 residues. V trimming: 5 bases; J trimming: 3 bases; junction bases outside the gene matches: 3. The CDR3 DNA reads as TGTGCCAGCAGTCCAACAGGGGGCTACGAGCAGTACTTC. It yields the protein CASSPTGGYEQYF.

A single count supports this clone. The chain has TRBV7-2 and TRBJ2-2; D may correspond to TRBD1 or TRBD2 (6 bases each). The CDR3 has 15 amino acids. CDR1 is SGHTA, CDR2 FQGNSA, per germline. Trimming pared 4 bases from V and 3 bases from J, leaving 12 bases between. In DNA, the CDR3 is TGTGCCAGCAGCTCCAGGGGCGGGGACACCGGGGAGCTGTTTTTT. It yields the protein CASSSRGGDTGELFF.

This chain connects TRBV7-2 to TRBJ2-6; a possible D gene is TRBD2 (6 bases). The CDR3 is made up of 15 amino acids. The germline V gene has CDR1 SGHTA and CDR2 FQGNSA. Trimming took off 3 bases at V and 7 bases at J, with 13 bases between the two ends. DNA of the CDR3: TGTGCCAGCAGCTTGCGGGGACGGATAGCCAACGTCCTGACTTTC. It yields the protein CASSLRGRIANVLTF.

The chain joins TRBV19 to TRBJ2-3, with a possible D match to TRBD2 (7 bases). CDR1 and CDR2 (germline): LNHDA, SQIVND (reference sequence). V was cut by 5 bases and J by 2 bases, with 23 bases left in between. The CDR3 contains 18 residues. The CDR3 coding sequence is TGTGCCAGTAGTCGGAGGTGGGGGGGCCTAGAAAACACAGATACGCAGTATTTT. Amino acid sequence: CASSRRWGGLENTDTQYF.

V usage is TRBV19 and J usage is TRBJ1-3, with D perhaps matching TRBD1 (5 bases). The CDR3 has 13 residues. The V gene lost 1 base and the J gene lost 4 bases, with 5 bases spanning the gap. Germline V CDR1 and CDR2: LNHDA, SQIVND (reference sequence). CDR3 bases: TGTGCCAGTAGTATAGGGGGGGGAAACACCATATATTTT. Translation gives CASSIGGGNTIYF.

This chain links TRBV13 with TRBJ1-2, with 7 bases lining up with TRBD1. V lost 2 bases, J lost 3 bases, and 9 bases stayed unmatched. This CDR3 comprises 16 residues. In germline, CDR1 is PRHDT, CDR2 FYEKMQ (reference sequence). The CDR3 is CASSLSPTGSDYGYTF. Written as DNA, the CDR3 is TGTGCCAGCAGCTTATCCCCGACAGGGTCGGACTATGGCTACACCTTC. The full variable domain, rest sourced from reference TRBV13 and TRBJ1-2, is AAGVIQSPRHLIKEKRETATLKCYPIPRHDTVYWYQQGPGQDPQFLISFYEKMQSDKGSIPDRFSAQQFSDYHSELNMSSLELGDSALYFCASSLSPTGSDYGYTFGSGTRLTVV.